The 31 T cell receptor beta chains below come from one sample, sequenced in a study of beta chain features in type 1 diabetes. Since all of the isolated RNA was reverse transcribed, expressed TCRB transcripts were what got sequenced. TCRdb's copy holds only in-frame clones and misses some; the assay was immunoSEQ multiplex PCR. The sample includes more than 50,000 clones, over 50% of them seen just once. Sequenced input: Tregs from blood. Source of these receptors: a woman aged 18-29 years in good health.

For the CDR3, the DNA is TGTGCCAGCAGCTTTAGTACCCTGAACACTGAAGCTTTCTTT. It is translated as CASSFSTLNTEAFF. The chain employs TRBV7-9 and TRBJ1-1; unclear D gene. Germline CDR1 SEHNR, CDR2 FQNEAQ (reference sequence). The CDR3 has 14 residues. V lost 3 bases and J 0 bases, leaving 8 bases between the germline ends.

This clone was recorded a few times. The J gene is TRBJ2-7, the V gene TRBV12-5; D is possibly TRBD1 (5 bases). The CDR3 is 13 amino acids. V was pared by 3 bases and J by 6 bases, with 12 bases between. Germline assignment: CDR1 LGHNT and CDR2 FRNRAP. The DNA of the CDR3 is TGTGCTAGTGGTTTCACAGGCCTCGGCGAGCAGTACTTC. Translated, it gives CASGFTGLGEQYF. The entire variable domain, with the rest obtained from reference TRBV12-5 and TRBJ2-7, is as follows: DARVTQTPRHKVTEMGQEVTMRCQPILGHNTVFWYRQTMMQGLELLAYFRNRAPLDDSGMPKDRFSAEMPDATLATLKIQPSEPRDSAVYFCASGFTGLGEQYFGPGTRLTVT.

The chain has TRBV18 and TRBJ2-7; TRBD1 aligns across 8 bases. Looked up from germline, CDR1 is KGHSH and CDR2 is LQKENI. The CDR3 covers 17 residues. Germline trimming cut 4 bases from V and 1 base from J; bases unmatched to any gene: 12. The CDR3 here is CASSLYSRQGTSYEQYF. DNA for the CDR3: TGTGCCAGCTCACTTTACAGCAGACAGGGGACGTCCTACGAGCAGTACTTC. The full variable domain, completed using reference TRBV18 and TRBJ2-7, is NAGVMQNPRHLVRRRGQEARLRCSPMKGHSHVYWYRQLPEEGLKFMVYLQKENIIDESGMPKERFSAEFPKEGPSILRIQQVVRGDSAAYFCASSLYSRQGTSYEQYFGPGTRLTVT.

The chain joins TRBV23-1 to TRBJ1-1, with D hard to call. TRBV23-1 is flagged as an ORF with uncertain function. This CDR3 is built from 14 residues. Trimming left V 0 bases short and J 4 bases short, with 9 bases between. In DNA, the CDR3 is TGCGCCAGCAGTCAATCACGGGGATCCACTGAAGCTTTCTTT. It codes for CASSQSRGSTEAFF.

The rearrangement joins TRBV5-1 to TRBJ2-3; no clear D gene. Germline loops: CDR1 SGHRS, CDR2 YFSETQ. With 2 bases removed from V and 1 base from J, the gap between germline ends came to 2 bases. The CDR3 spans 12 residues. This chain's CDR3 is CASSFGTDTQYF. The CDR3 DNA reads TGCGCCAGCAGCTTCGGCACAGATACGCAGTATTTT.

V is TRBV2 and J is TRBJ2-7; TRBD1 is a possible D gene (6 bases). The V end lost 6 bases, the J end lost 6 bases, and 15 bases lay between the germline ends. CDR1 and CDR2 from the germline V gene are SNHLY and FYNNEI. The CDR3 totals 13 residues. The CDR3 bases are TGTGCCAGCAGAACGGACAGCTACGGCGAGCAGTACTTC. It is translated as CASRTDSYGEQYF.

By sample fraction, this clone is medium-sized (0.01 to 0.1%). This sequence joins TRBV27 and TRBJ2-7; 7 nucleotides agree with TRBD2. V lost 7 bases and J lost 5; bases outside the gene matches: 11. This CDR3 spans 14 amino acids. CDR1 is MNHEY and CDR2 is SMNVEV in the germline V gene (reference sequence). CDR3 region: CASTRLGRGHEQYF. The CDR3 DNA sequence: TGTGCCAGCACCCGCCTGGGGAGGGGACACGAGCAGTACTTC.

A note on this clone: At one boundary the junction diverges from the germline segment, which might be a read error. The chain combines TRBV9 with TRBJ1-1; TRBD1 matches at 7 bases. There are 13 residues in the CDR3. Per the germline V gene, CDR1 is SGDLS and CDR2 is YYNGEE. CDR3 amino acids: CASSEDTGDKQIF. CDR3 DNA sequence: TGTGCCAGCAGCGAGGATACAGGGGACAAGCAGATCTTT.

The V and J genes are TRBV6-1 and TRBJ2-3; TRBD1 might be the D (6 bases). The ends were cut back, 0 bases at V and 8 bases at J, with 15 bases in the middle. The CDR3 loop spans 15 amino acids. Looked up from germline, CDR1 is MNHNS and CDR2 is SASEGT. CDR3 amino acids: CASSEAGALARTQYF. The CDR3 DNA follows: TGTGCCAGCAGTGAAGCGGGGGCGCTCGCACGTACGCAGTATTTT.

The V and J genes are TRBV7-9 and TRBJ2-1; a possible D gene is TRBD2 (6 bases). Germline V lookup: CDR1 SEHNR, CDR2 FQNEAQ (reference sequence). CDR3 length: 13 amino acids. V was trimmed by 7 bases and J by 10 bases, leaving 17 bases between them. The CDR3 loop reads CASTRDFFGEQFF. CDR3 bases: TGTGCCAGCACCCGGGACTTCTTCGGGGAGCAGTTCTTC.

This chain connects TRBV11-3 to TRBJ2-1; no definite D call. This CDR3 has 13 residues. Per the germline V gene, CDR1 is SGHNT and CDR2 is YENEEA. Trimming took off 2 bases at V and 6 bases at J, with 8 bases between the two ends. CDR3 in amino acids: CASSLLSTNEQFF. For the CDR3, the DNA is TGTGCCAGCAGCTTACTTAGTACCAATGAGCAGTTCTTC. Filled out from reference TRBV11-3 and TRBJ2-1, the complete variable domain reads EAGVVQSPRYKIIEKKQPVAFWCNPISGHNTLYWYLQNLGQGPELLIRYENEEAVDDSQLPKDRFSAERLKGVDSTLKIQPAELGDSAVYLCASSLLSTNEQFFGPGTRLTVL.

This chain joins TRBV5-1 and TRBJ2-1, with TRBD1 identical over 8 bases. V was clipped by 4 bases and J by 1 base; unmatched bases: 10. This CDR3 contains 17 residues. Germline CDR1 is SGHRS and CDR2 is YFSETQ. CDR3 nucleotides: TGCGCCAGCAGCACAAATCAGGGGGCACGTTCCTACAATGAGCAGTTCTTC. Amino acid sequence: CASSTNQGARSYNEQFF.

The rearrangement uses TRBV6-6 and TRBJ1-5, with 8 nucleotides matching TRBD1. J gave up 7 bases and V 6 bases, and 8 bases lay outside the gene matches. Germline V gene lookup returns CDR1 MNHNY and CDR2 SVGAGI (reference sequence). The CDR3 has 14 amino acids. CDR3 protein: CASSPQGQVQPQHF. The CDR3 nucleotides read TGTGCCAGCAGCCCACAGGGACAGGTCCAGCCCCAGCATTTT.

The table lists this clone with a count of one. The V gene is TRBV7-9, the J gene TRBJ2-5; D is perhaps TRBD1 (6 bases). The closer fit of TRBJ2-7 to the DNA end suggests the J call may be wrong. Germline V gives CDR1 SEHNR, CDR2 FQNEAQ (reference sequence). This CDR3 contains 15 residues. The CDR3 protein is CASSLDFGTKSEQYF. CDR3 sequence (DNA): TGTGCCAGCAGCTTGGATTTCGGGACAAAGTCCGAGCAGTACTTC.

The genes are TRBV18 and TRBJ1-2; D gene uncertain. This CDR3 contains 13 residues. Trimming removed 6 bases at V and 6 bases at J, with 14 bases between. Germline V gene data show CDR1 as KGHSH and CDR2 as LQKENI. CDR3 coding DNA: TGTGCCAGCTCGCCGGACGGACTTAATGGCTACACCTTC. Amino acids: CASSPDGLNGYTF.

J is TRBJ1-1 and V is TRBV6-1; D remains ambiguous. The length of the CDR3 is 13 residues. The V and J ends lost 4 bases and 5 bases respectively, with 11 bases between them. CDR1 and CDR2 from the germline V gene are MNHNS and SASEGT. CDR3 DNA sequence: TGTGCCAGCAGTGCCGACCCGAGGACTGAAGCTTTCTTT. Translating gives CASSADPRTEAFF.

As for this clone: One end of the junction is discordant with germline, which a read error may explain. The same CDR3 is also encoded by other DNA sequences in this sample. The CDR3 DNA reads as TGCGCCTGGAGAGGGGCCTACGAGCAGTACTTC. It encodes CAWRGAYEQYF. This chain uses TRBV30 with TRBJ2-7, with D perhaps matching TRBD1 or TRBD2 (5 bases each). The germline V gene has CDR1 GTSNPN and CDR2 SVGIG (reference sequence). This CDR3 spans 11 amino acids.

The chain joins TRBV7-2 to TRBJ1-2, with D possibly being TRBD1 (6 bases). The V gene lost 5 bases and the J gene lost 7 bases, with 17 bases spanning the gap. The germline V gene encodes CDR1 SGHTA and CDR2 FQGNSA. The CDR3 sequence is 14 residues long. CDR3: CASSPEQSTGGYTF. In nucleotides, the CDR3 is TGTGCCAGCAGCCCGGAGCAGTCGACAGGTGGCTACACCTTC.

The chain employs TRBV5-1 and TRBJ2-3; 9 bases map to TRBD2. The length of the CDR3 is 19 residues. Germline-derived CDR1 and CDR2 are SGHRS and YFSETQ. Trimming at V came to 4 bases and at J to 5 bases, leaving 20 bases not matched to a gene. For the CDR3, the DNA is TGCGCCAGCAGCCCCCATCCTAGGGGCGGGGGGGGCCAGGGAGATACGCAGTATTTT. Encoded protein: CASSPHPRGGGGQGDTQYF.

The chain uses TRBV5-1 and TRBJ2-7; the D is unclear. This CDR3 spans 13 amino acids. Germline lookup yields CDR1 SGHRS and CDR2 YFSETQ. V shed 4 bases and J shed 0 bases, with 8 bases lying between them. CDR3 nucleotide sequence: TGCGCCAGCAGCGCGGCAAGCTCCTACGAGCAGTACTTC. This encodes CASSAASSYEQYF.

The rearrangement joins TRBV9 to TRBJ2-3, with 13 bases aligning to TRBD2. This CDR3 is built from 17 residues. CDR1 SGDLS and CDR2 YYNGEE come from the germline V gene. V lost 0 bases, J lost 3 bases, and 4 bases stayed unmatched. CDR3 sequence: CASSVAPTSGRTDTQYF. Written as DNA, the CDR3 is TGTGCCAGCAGCGTAGCTCCGACTAGCGGGAGGACAGATACGCAGTATTTT.

This clone was seen more than once but under ten times. The chain combines TRBV7-2 with TRBJ2-7, with 11 bases aligning to TRBD2. This CDR3 comprises 15 residues. With 2 bases clipped from V and 6 bases from J, the junction kept 6 bases outside the gene matches. From germline, CDR1 is SGHTA and CDR2 FQGNSA. The CDR3, as DNA: TGTGCCAGCAGCTTAAATAGCGGGGGGGCCGGCGAGCAGTACTTC. This sequence encodes CASSLNSGGAGEQYF.

The chain carries TRBV11-2 and TRBJ2-1; TRBD2 matches at 7 bases. This CDR3 spans 16 amino acids. V lost 1 base, J lost 7 bases, and 10 bases stayed unmatched. Germline V gene sequence: CDR1 SGHAT, CDR2 FQNNGV. DNA for the CDR3: TGTGCCAGCAGCTTAGCTCTAGGCGGGAGATGGAATGAGCAGTTCTTC. Translated, it gives CASSLALGGRWNEQFF. The full variable domain, its missing parts supplied by reference TRBV11-2 and TRBJ2-1, is EAGVAQSPRYKIIEKRQSVAFWCNPISGHATLYWYQQILGQGPKLLIQFQNNGVVDDSQLPKDRFSAERLKGVDSTLKIQPAKLEDSAVYLCASSLALGGRWNEQFFGPGTRLTVL.

This clone turned up a few times. The CDR3 DNA reads as TGCGCCAGCAGCTTGGACAGGGGTCAAGAGACCCAGTACTTC. Protein product: CASSLDRGQETQYF. V gene TRBV5-1 combines with J gene TRBJ2-5; 7 bases are shared with TRBD1. The germline gives CDR1 SGHRS, CDR2 YFSETQ. Trimming removed 0 bases from V and 2 bases from J; junction bases left unmatched: 1. The length of the CDR3 is 14 residues. The full variable domain, with the rest looked up from reference TRBV5-1 and TRBJ2-5, is KAGVTQTPRYLIKTRGQQVTLSCSPISGHRSVSWYQQTPGQGLQFLFEYFSETQRNKGNFPGRFSGRQFSNSRSEMNVSTLELGDSALYLCASSLDRGQETQYFGPGTRLLVL.

This clone was observed a single time. The V and J genes are TRBV7-2 and TRBJ2-1; D is possibly TRBD2 (5 bases). Per the germline V gene, CDR1 is SGHTA and CDR2 is FQGNSA. V lost 1 base and J 10 bases, leaving 8 bases between the germline ends. This CDR3 contains 12 residues. The CDR3 loop is CASSLGTGEQFF. In nucleotides, the CDR3 is TGTGCCAGCAGCTTAGGGACGGGAGAGCAGTTCTTC.

With regard to this clone: Within the sample, other DNA sequences also encode this same CDR3. This sequence joins TRBV6-5 and TRBJ1-4; TRBD1 matches at 11 bases. The V segment lost 6 bases and the J segment 10 bases; nucleotides outside the gene matches: 4. The CDR3 has 13 residues. Germline assignment: CDR1 MNHEY and CDR2 SVGAGI. The CDR3 DNA reads TGTGCCAGCAGAGGACAGGGGGCGGGAAAACTGTTTTTT. Translating it yields CASRGQGAGKLFF.

V and J are TRBV14 and TRBJ2-7; D is undetermined. Trimming left V 0 bases short and J 2 bases short, with 14 bases between. The CDR3 is 16 residues long. CDR1 and CDR2 (germline): SGHDN, FVKESK. This CDR3 is CASSQDRAASAYEQYF. DNA of the CDR3: TGTGCCAGCAGCCAAGATCGCGCGGCATCCGCCTACGAGCAGTACTTC.

This chain connects TRBV2 to TRBJ2-3; D is undetermined. Germline loops: CDR1 SNHLY, CDR2 FYNNEI. V shed 5 bases and J shed 4 bases, with 13 bases lying between them. This CDR3 has 14 residues. The CDR3 nucleotides are TGTGCCAGCAGTCGAGTTAGTTTTGCAGATACGCAGTATTTT. Protein: CASSRVSFADTQYF.

V and J are TRBV6-6 and TRBJ2-2; D is ambiguous. Germline V gives CDR1 MNHNY, CDR2 SVGAGI (reference sequence). The CDR3 has 12 amino acids. Trimming stripped 6 bases from V and 6 bases from J, with 8 bases between. DNA of the CDR3: TGTGCCAGCAGCCCTTCCCCCGGGGAGCTGTTTTTT. This gives the protein CASSPSPGELFF.

This clone was seen a few times. The chain uses TRBV30 and TRBJ2-3; D is undetermined. The CDR3 has 11 residues. Germline V gene data show CDR1 as GTSNPN and CDR2 as SVGIG (reference sequence). V lost 3 bases and J 8 bases, leaving 9 bases between the germline ends. The CDR3 DNA reads as TGTGCCTGGAGACGACCGGGTACGCAGTATTTT. It specifies CAWRRPGTQYF.

This clone was seen once. The J gene is TRBJ2-5, the V gene TRBV18; tentative D call: TRBD2 (5 bases). The V end was cut by 3 bases, the J end by 7 bases, with 9 bases between. From germline, CDR1 is KGHSH and CDR2 LQKENI. The CDR3 contains 12 residues. The DNA for the CDR3 is TGTGCCAGCTCACCGAGTCGGGGGACCCAGTACTTC. The encoded protein is CASSPSRGTQYF.